These T cell receptor beta chains were read from a single sample in a study of T cell changes during pregnancy in multiple sclerosis. The method was immunoSEQ multiplex PCR; TCRdb's version includes in-frame clones alone and lacks a portion of them. The sample includes about 60,000 clones, approximately 93% seen only once; the top ten take 3.2%. Sequencing was performed on CD8+ T cells from peripheral blood mononuclear cells, taken in the second trimester of pregnancy. The receptors originated from a female donor with multiple sclerosis, enrolled in a pregnancy study. Each CDR3 is given with its conserved first and last residue. The order of the fields is clone size, D gene, J gene, V gene, CDR3 protein, CDR3 DNA. The D gene is left open where the match is weak. The listing skips clone size in some rows; elsewhere it reads once, few, many or a size class.

- | TRBD1 | TRBJ1-2 | TRBV28 | CASARTGGYGYTF | TGTGCCAGCGCGCGGACAGGGGGCTATGGCTACACCTTC
- | - | TRBJ1-2 | TRBV28 | CASSLNSGEGYTF | TGTGCCAGCAGTTTAAACTCCGGGGAAGGCTACACCTTC
- | TRBD1 | TRBJ1-1 | TRBV4-2 | CASGQGANTEAFF | TGTGCCAGCGGACAGGGGGCGAACACTGAAGCTTTCTTT
- | - | TRBJ1-1 | TRBV13 | CASSLRLNTEAFF | TGTGCCAGCAGCTTGAGGTTGAACACTGAAGCTTTCTTT
- | - | TRBJ2-1 | TRBV7-7 | CASSPSSYNEQFF | TGTGCCAGCAGCCCCAGCTCCTACAATGAGCAGTTCTTC
- | TRBD1 | TRBJ1-5 | TRBV27 | CASSSRQGMVQSNQPQHF | TGTGCCAGCAGTTCTCGACAGGGAATGGTGCAAAGCAATCAGCCCCAGCATTTT
- | - | TRBJ1-4 | TRBV30 | CAWNGGGNEKLFF | TGTGCCTGGAATGGCGGAGGGAATGAAAAACTGTTTTTT
- | TRBD2 | TRBJ2-1 | TRBV5-8 | CASSPPGLAGVNEQFF | TGTGCCAGCAGCCCGCCGGGACTAGCGGGAGTAAATGAGCAGTTCTTC
- | - | TRBJ2-2 | TRBV21-1 | CASSKNGLALVTGELFF | TGTGCCAGCAGCAAAAATGGACTAGCCCTGGTGACCGGGGAGCTGTTTTTT
- | TRBD1 | TRBJ1-2 | TRBV4-1 | CASSRLQGPNYGYTF | TGCGCCAGCAGCCGCCTACAGGGGCCCAACTATGGCTACACCTTC
- | - | TRBJ2-7 | TRBV27 | CASSPNSAYEQYF | TGTGCCAGCAGTCCCAACTCGGCCTACGAGCAGTACTTC
- | TRBD2 | TRBJ2-7 | TRBV5-8 | CASSDPGGRWYEQYF | TGTGCCAGCAGCGACCCGGGCGGGAGATGGTACGAGCAGTACTTC
- | - | TRBJ1-2 | TRBV27 | CASSLAENYGYTF | TGTGCCAGCAGTTTAGCGGAGAACTATGGCTACACCTTC
- | - | TRBJ2-7 | TRBV27 | CASSLGQGGAYEQYF | TGTGCCAGCAGTTTAGGGCAGGGTGGGGCCTACGAGCAGTACTTC
- | TRBD2 | TRBJ2-7 | TRBV11-2 | CASSLPGLAGVNEQYF | TGTGCCAGCAGCCTCCCTGGGCTAGCGGGAGTAAACGAGCAGTACTTC
- | - | TRBJ1-4 | TRBV13 | CASSPGKLEKLFF | TGTGCCAGCAGCCCGGGGAAACTCGAAAAACTGTTTTTT
- | TRBD2 | TRBJ2-1 | TRBV27 | CASSGTIYNEQFF | TGTGCCAGCAGCGGGACTATTTACAATGAGCAGTTCTTC
- | TRBD1 | TRBJ1-5 | TRBV7-6 | CASSLAQGASQPQHF | TGTGCCAGCAGCTTAGCACAGGGGGCCTCTCAGCCCCAGCATTTT
- | - | TRBJ2-7 | TRBV28 | CASSLTEYEQYF | TGTGCCAGCAGTTTGACAGAATACGAGCAGTACTTC
- | - | TRBJ1-1 | TRBV9 | CASSVGHLNTEAFF | TGTGCCAGCAGCGTAGGGCACCTGAACACTGAAGCTTTCTTT
- | - | TRBJ1-4 | TRBV10-2 | CASSEFGTPEKLFF | TGCGCCAGCAGTGAGTTTGGGACACCTGAAAAACTGTTTTTT
once | TRBD2 | TRBJ2-7 | TRBV27 | CASSPGLAVYEQYF | TGTGCCAGCAGTCCGGGACTAGCGGTCTACGAGCAGTACTTC
- | - | TRBJ2-2 | TRBV29-1 | CSVVSGNTGELFF | TGCAGCGTTGTTTCAGGGAACACCGGGGAGCTGTTTTTT
once | TRBD2 | TRBJ2-7 | TRBV27 | CASSFLAGEAYEQYF | TGTGCCAGCAGTTTCTTAGCGGGAGAGGCCTACGAGCAGTACTTC